The next 7 T cell receptor beta chains were all read from a single sample in a study of cytomegalovirus exposure and HLA in healthy donors. The PCR ran on 60 Vbeta and 13 Jbeta primers. Sequencing was performed with immunoSEQ multiplex PCR; in TCRdb, only in-frame clones are kept and a portion is missing. The sample has under 130,000 clones, nearly 15% seen once; the top ten hold over 0.8%. Sequenced input: PBMCs. The receptors stem from a female donor in good health and CMV-seronegative.

This chain joins TRBV2 and TRBJ2-7; 8 bases map to TRBD1. Germline assignment: CDR1 SNHLY and CDR2 FYNNEI. The junction had 14 bases not matched to a gene; V was cut back by 10 bases and J by 3 bases. This CDR3 is 15 amino acids long. The CDR3 nucleotides are TGTGCCACACGCCCTGGGGCAGGGGGCAACTACGAGCAGTACTTC. Translated, it gives CATRPGAGGNYEQYF.

This clone was seen more than once but under ten times. This chain joins TRBV25-1 and TRBJ1-3; no definite D call. Germline CDR1 and CDR2: MGHDK and SYGVNS. This CDR3 contains 10 residues. Trimming pared 5 bases from V and 8 bases from J, leaving 4 bases between. CDR3 amino acids: CASSRDTIYF. In DNA form, the CDR3 reads TGTGCCAGCAGTAGAGACACCATATATTTT.

This chain connects TRBV30 to TRBJ1-5, with 7 bases fitting TRBD1. The CDR3 runs to 14 residues. V gave up 2 bases and J gave up 4 bases; unmatched junction bases: 5. CDR1 is GTSNPN, CDR2 SVGIG, per germline (reference sequence). CDR3 in DNA: TGTGCCTGGAGTCTGGCAGGGGGGAATCAGCCCCAGCATTTT. Translation: CAWSLAGGNQPQHF.

The rearrangement links TRBV6-1 to TRBJ2-7; tentative D call: TRBD2 (7 bases). The CDR3 totals 13 residues. Germline lookup yields CDR1 MNHNS and CDR2 SASEGT. The V and J ends lost 4 bases and 7 bases respectively, with 14 bases between them. The CDR3 spells CASSVRGREEQYF. CDR3 bases: TGTGCCAGCAGTGTCCGGGGGCGGGAGGAGCAGTACTTC.

In its sample, this clone was seen a few times. The rearrangement uses TRBV5-1 and TRBJ2-1; 10 bases match TRBD1. Losses at the gene ends were 2 bases for V and 6 bases for J; bases not matched to a gene: 5. The germline V gene has CDR1 SGHRS and CDR2 YFSETQ. The CDR3 length is 15 residues. CDR3 DNA: TGCGCCAGCAGCTTAAAGGGACAGGGGTTCAATGAGCAGTTCTTC. The encoded protein is CASSLKGQGFNEQFF.

The chain links TRBV16 to TRBJ2-6; D gene unclear. In germline, CDR1 is KGHSY, CDR2 FQNENV. The CDR3 contains 15 residues. V was cut by 4 bases and J by 0 bases, with 7 bases left in between. CDR3 sequence reads: CASSPTVSGANVLTF. The CDR3, as DNA: TGTGCCAGCAGCCCTACAGTCTCTGGGGCCAACGTCCTGACTTTC.

J is TRBJ2-3 and V is TRBV7-8, with 9 bases lining up with TRBD2. CDR1 is SGHVS and CDR2 is FQNEAQ in the germline V gene. V trimming: 1 base; J trimming: 1 base; junction bases outside the gene matches: 0. The CDR3 is made up of 15 amino acids. The CDR3 DNA reads as TGTGCCAGCAGCTTAGGACTAGCGGGCACAGATACGCAGTATTTT. Amino acids: CASSLGLAGTDTQYF.